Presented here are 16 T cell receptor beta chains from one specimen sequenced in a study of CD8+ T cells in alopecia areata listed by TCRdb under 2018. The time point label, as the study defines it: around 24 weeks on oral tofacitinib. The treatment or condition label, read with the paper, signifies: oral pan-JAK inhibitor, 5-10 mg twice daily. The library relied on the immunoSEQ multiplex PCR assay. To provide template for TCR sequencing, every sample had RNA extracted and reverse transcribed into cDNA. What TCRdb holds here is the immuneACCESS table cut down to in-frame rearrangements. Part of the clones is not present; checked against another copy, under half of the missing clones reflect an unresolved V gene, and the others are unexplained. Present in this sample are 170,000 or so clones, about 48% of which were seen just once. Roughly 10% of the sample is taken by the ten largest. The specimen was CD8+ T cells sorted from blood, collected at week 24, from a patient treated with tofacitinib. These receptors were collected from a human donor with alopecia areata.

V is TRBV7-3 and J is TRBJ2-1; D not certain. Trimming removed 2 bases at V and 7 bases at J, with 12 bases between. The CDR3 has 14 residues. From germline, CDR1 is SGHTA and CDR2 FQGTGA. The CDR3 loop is CASSLAPRSNEQFF. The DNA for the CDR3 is TGTGCCAGCAGCTTAGCGCCTCGATCGAATGAGCAGTTCTTC.

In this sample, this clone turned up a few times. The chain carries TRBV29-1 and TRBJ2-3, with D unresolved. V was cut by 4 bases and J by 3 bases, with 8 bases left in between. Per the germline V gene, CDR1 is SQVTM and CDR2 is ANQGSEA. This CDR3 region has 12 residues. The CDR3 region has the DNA TGCAGCGTTGTAAGGGAAACAGATACGCAGTATTTT. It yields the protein CSVVRETDTQYF.

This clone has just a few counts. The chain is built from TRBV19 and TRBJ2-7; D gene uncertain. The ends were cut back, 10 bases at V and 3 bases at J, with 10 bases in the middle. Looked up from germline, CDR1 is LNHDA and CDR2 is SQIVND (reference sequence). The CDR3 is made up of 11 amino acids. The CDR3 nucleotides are TGTGCCACCTCATTCAACTACGAGCAGTACTTC. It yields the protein CATSFNYEQYF.

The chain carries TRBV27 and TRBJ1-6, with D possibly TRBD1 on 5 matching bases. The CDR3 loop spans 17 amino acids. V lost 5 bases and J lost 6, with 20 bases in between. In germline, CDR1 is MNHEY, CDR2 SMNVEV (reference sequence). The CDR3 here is CASSKSPRGAGNSPLHF. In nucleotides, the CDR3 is TGTGCCAGCAGTAAATCTCCCCGAGGGGCAGGTAATTCACCCCTCCACTTT.

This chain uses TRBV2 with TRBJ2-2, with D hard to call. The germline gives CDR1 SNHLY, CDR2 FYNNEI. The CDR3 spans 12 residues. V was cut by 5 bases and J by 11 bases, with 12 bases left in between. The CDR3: CASSKDRPELFF. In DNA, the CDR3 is TGTGCCAGCAGTAAGGACCGCCCCGAGCTGTTTTTT.

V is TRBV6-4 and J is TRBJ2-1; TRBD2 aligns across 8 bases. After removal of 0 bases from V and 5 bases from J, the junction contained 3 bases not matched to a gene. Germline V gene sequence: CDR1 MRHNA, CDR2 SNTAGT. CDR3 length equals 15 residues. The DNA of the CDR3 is TGTGCCAGCAGTGACTCCGCGCGGGGGGACAATGAGCAGTTCTTC. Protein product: CASSDSARGDNEQFF.

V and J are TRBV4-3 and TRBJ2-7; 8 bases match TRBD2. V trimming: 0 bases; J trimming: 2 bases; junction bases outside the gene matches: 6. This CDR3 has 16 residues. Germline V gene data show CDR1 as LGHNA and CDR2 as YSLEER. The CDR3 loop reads CASSQDAGGGTYEQYF. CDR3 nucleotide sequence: TGCGCCAGCAGCCAAGATGCGGGGGGAGGAACCTACGAGCAGTACTTC.

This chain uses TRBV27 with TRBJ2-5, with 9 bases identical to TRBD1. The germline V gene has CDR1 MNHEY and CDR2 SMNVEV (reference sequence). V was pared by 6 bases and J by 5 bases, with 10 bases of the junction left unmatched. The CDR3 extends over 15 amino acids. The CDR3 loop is CASRPQNRGQETQYF. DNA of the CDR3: TGTGCCAGCAGACCACAAAACAGGGGGCAGGAGACCCAGTACTTC.

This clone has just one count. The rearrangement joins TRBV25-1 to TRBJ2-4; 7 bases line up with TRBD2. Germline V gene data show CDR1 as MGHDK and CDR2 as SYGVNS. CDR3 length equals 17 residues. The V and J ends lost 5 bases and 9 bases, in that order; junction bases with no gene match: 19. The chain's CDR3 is CASSSIAGRSGGVIQYF. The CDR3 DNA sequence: TGTGCCAGCAGTTCCATAGCGGGCCGAAGCGGCGGTGTCATTCAGTACTTC.

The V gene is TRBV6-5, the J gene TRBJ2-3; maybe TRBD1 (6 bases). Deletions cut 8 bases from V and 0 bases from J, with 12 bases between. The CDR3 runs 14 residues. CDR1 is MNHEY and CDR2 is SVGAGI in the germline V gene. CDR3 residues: CASGTPFSTDTQYF. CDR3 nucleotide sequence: TGTGCCAGCGGGACACCTTTTAGCACAGATACGCAGTATTTT.

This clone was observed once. The CDR3 is CASSRGDQEQYF. In DNA form, the CDR3 reads TGTGCCAGCAGCCGTGGGGACCAGGAGCAGTACTTC. The chain combines TRBV6-5 with TRBJ2-7, with D perhaps assigned TRBD1 or TRBD2 (5 bases each). V lost 6 bases to trimming and J lost 7 bases, with 13 bases between them. CDR1 MNHEY and CDR2 SVGAGI come from the germline V gene. This CDR3 spans 12 amino acids.

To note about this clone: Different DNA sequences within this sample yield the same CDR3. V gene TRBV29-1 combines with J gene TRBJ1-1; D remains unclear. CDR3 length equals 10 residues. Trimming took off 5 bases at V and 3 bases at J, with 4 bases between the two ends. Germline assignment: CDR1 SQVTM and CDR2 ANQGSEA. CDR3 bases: TGCAGCGTTCCGGACACTGAAGCTTTCTTT. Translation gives CSVPDTEAFF.

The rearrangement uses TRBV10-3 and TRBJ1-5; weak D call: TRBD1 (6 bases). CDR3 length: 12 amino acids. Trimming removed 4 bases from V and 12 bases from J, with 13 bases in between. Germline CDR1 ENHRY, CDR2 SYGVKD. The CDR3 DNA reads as TGTGCCATCAGTGGGGGAACAGGGCTCCAGCATTTT. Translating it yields CAISGGTGLQHF.

In DNA form, the CDR3 reads TGTGCCTGGAGTAAAGTCAGCAATCAGCCCCAGCATTTT. As protein: CAWSKVSNQPQHF. V and J are TRBV30 and TRBJ1-5, with D unresolved. The ends were cut back, 2 bases at V and 1 base at J, with 6 bases in the middle. The CDR3 extends over 13 amino acids. CDR1 is GTSNPN and CDR2 is SVGIG in the germline V gene (reference sequence).

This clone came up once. The CDR3 nucleotides are TGTGCCACCAGCAGGGAAAGGACGGATTACAATGAGCAGTTCTTC. Protein sequence: CATSRERTDYNEQFF. The chain joins TRBV15 to TRBJ2-1; D ambiguous. The germline V and J ends were trimmed by 3 bases and 4 bases, with 13 bases remaining between them. The CDR3 sequence is 15 residues long. The germline V gene has CDR1 LNHNV and CDR2 YYDKDF (reference sequence).

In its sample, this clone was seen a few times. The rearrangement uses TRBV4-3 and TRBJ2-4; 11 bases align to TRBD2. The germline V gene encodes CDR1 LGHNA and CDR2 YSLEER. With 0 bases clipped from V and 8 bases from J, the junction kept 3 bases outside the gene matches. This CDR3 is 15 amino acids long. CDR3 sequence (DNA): TGCGCCAGCAGCCAAGAAATGACTAGCGGGGACATTCAGTACTTC. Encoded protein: CASSQEMTSGDIQYF.